This passage covers 4 T cell receptor beta chains from one sample sequenced in a study of T cells in Graves' hyperthyroidism and ophthalmopathy. RNA transcripts served as the template for amplifying TCR beta CDR3 regions. The HTBI primer set was used in a first-round RT-PCR of the TCR CDR3. TCRdb processed the multiplex PCR reads anew with MiXCR; each CDR3 protein has one entry. There are 300,000 to 400,000 distinct CDR3 sequences in the sample; approximately 15% occur only once, and about 11% lies in the top ten. The sample was blood. The receptor set was obtained from a woman in her fifties or sixties with Graves' hyperthyroidism.

In this sample, this clonotype turned up many times. This rearrangement joins TRBV5-5 to TRBJ1-2; 7 bases map to TRBD1. This CDR3 comprises 14 residues. Germline V gene sequence: CDR1 SGHKS, CDR2 YYEKEE (reference sequence). V shed 4 bases, J shed 4 bases, and the junction held 7 bases outside the gene matches. The CDR3 bases are TGTGCCAGCAGCCCCGGGGACAGCGTCTATGGCTACACCTTC. Protein: CASSPGDSVYGYTF. The full variable domain, its missing parts supplied by reference TRBV5-5 and TRBJ1-2, is DAGVTQSPTHLIKTRGQQVTLRCSPISGHKSVSWYQQVLGQGPQFIFQYYEKEERGRGNFPDRFSARQFPNYSSELNVNALLLGDSALYLCASSPGDSVYGYTFGSGTRLTVV.

This clonotype was observed many times. The genes are TRBV12-3 or TRBV12-4 and TRBJ1-5, with D perhaps TRBD1 (5 bases). Trimming pared 6 bases from V and 2 bases from J, leaving 17 bases between. The CDR3 loop spans 16 amino acids. CDR3 in DNA: TGTGCCAGCAGGTCCGCCTTAGGGGCTGGCAATCAGCCCCAGCATTTT. Translated, it gives CASRSALGAGNQPQHF.

This clonotype was counted only a few times. This rearrangement joins TRBV6-1 to TRBJ2-7; unclear D gene. The CDR3 totals 11 residues. With 4 bases removed from V and 5 bases from J, the gap between germline ends came to 6 bases. Germline CDR1 is MNHNS and CDR2 is SASEGT. The chain's CDR3 is CASSVFDEQYF. In DNA, the CDR3 is TGTGCCAGCAGTGTCTTTGACGAGCAGTACTTC.

In regard to this clonotype: A single base separates this from a much larger clone, so it may be a read error. The chain combines TRBV28 with TRBJ2-1; 8 bases are a match to TRBD1. From germline, CDR1 is MDHEN and CDR2 SYDVKM. V was pared by 5 bases and J by 10 bases, with 13 bases of the junction left unmatched. This CDR3 region has 15 residues. CDR3 coding DNA: TGTGCCAGCAGTGATCGCGGACAGGGATATGGGGAGCAGTTCTTC. Translating gives CASSDRGQGYGEQFF.